This T cell receptor beta chain was sequenced in a study of CD4+ T cells in melanoma. The CDR3 has 16 residues. CDR1 SGDLS and CDR2 YYNGEE come from the germline V gene. Losses at the gene ends were 3 bases for V and 10 bases for J; bases not matched to a gene: 14. As for this clone: Its antigen is not identified.

Libraries were prepared by immunoSEQ multiplex PCR; TCRdb keeps only in-frame clonotypes and omits some of them. The top ten hold less than 2% of the sample, which has about 140,000 clones, 85% to 95% seen once. Overall study findings and caveats: A reported correlation linked neoantigen-specific CD4+ T cells to CD8+, macrophage and B cell function.

This sequence originates from a human donor with melanoma. This chain connects TRBV9 to TRBJ1-4; the match to TRBD1 covers 8 bases. CDR3 amino acids: CASSAHVGQGGGKLFF. Written as DNA, the CDR3 is TGTGCCAGCAGCGCCCATGTCGGACAGGGAGGTGGAAAACTGTTTTTT.